This T cell receptor beta chain was captured in a study of molecular identifiers for immune sequencing clone quantification. A CD8+CD4-CCR7+CD45RA+ gate was used to sort naive CD8 T cells. V shed 1 base and J 4 bases; nucleotides not matched to a gene: 7. Germline V gene sequence: CDR1 DFQATT, CDR2 SNEGSKA (reference sequence). CDR3 length equals 16 residues. Via MiXCR, TCRdb re-called the PCR reads, giving one row per CDR3 protein. The sample yields a few hundred thousand distinct CDR3 sequences, 24% seen once. The TCR originated in a human donor in good health. Some libraries in this study had Jurkat cell RNA spiked in. The sample consisted of naive CD8+ T cells from blood, with Jurkat cell RNA spiked in. The subset here: FACS-sorted CD8+CD4-CCR7+CD45RA+ naive T cells. This rearrangement joins TRBV20-1 to TRBJ2-2, with TRBD2 matching 9 bases. This CDR3 is CSARGTSSGATGELFF. CDR3 nucleotides: TGCAGTGCTAGAGGGACCTCTAGCGGGGCCACCGGGGAGCTGTTTTTT.